These T cell receptor beta chains were read from a single sample in a study of radiotherapy plus CTLA-4 blockade in lung cancer. Sequenced by immunoSEQ multiplex PCR; TCRdb stores in-frame clones only, minus some. The sample consists of about 120,000 clones, just under 80% of them appearing once. The sequences come from peripheral blood, collected from a patient treated with radiotherapy plus ipilimumab. The origin of the receptors is a human donor with non-small cell lung cancer who had a partial response to radiotherapy plus ipilimumab. Both conserved end residues are part of each CDR3. The size of a clone is reported for some rows only, either as once, few or many, or as a class for expanded clones.

clone size | V gene | CDR3 protein
few | TRBV7-2 | CASSFGQGVGYTF
once | TRBV2 | CASSEVSIRVISNEKLFF
NA | TRBV5-1 | CASSLAGGNTEAFF
NA | TRBV2 | CASSEVFQGHGELFF
NA | TRBV6-1 | CASRRQGGQEKLFF
NA | TRBV28 | CASSLGTGGNTEAFF
NA | TRBV7-9 | CASSLEQGTEAFF
NA | TRBV7-9 | CASSLEGGGSISGELFF
NA | TRBV5-4 | CASSDTYLTGGTHEQYF
NA | TRBV6-1 | CASEKDGAFTEAFF
few | TRBV5-1 | CASSRTGEETQYF
once | TRBV30 | CAWSSGRALYNEQFF
NA | TRBV28 | CASSFGVNYGYTF
NA | TRBV7-9 | CASSPRGAVAGEKETQYF
NA | TRBV19 | CASRGQYEKLFF
NA | TRBV5-1 | CASSLLAGPTDTQYF
NA | TRBV18 | CASSNIWTSNEQFF
NA | TRBV5-6 | CASSLSLSYEQYF
NA | TRBV2 | CASSVNSGRARTDTQYF